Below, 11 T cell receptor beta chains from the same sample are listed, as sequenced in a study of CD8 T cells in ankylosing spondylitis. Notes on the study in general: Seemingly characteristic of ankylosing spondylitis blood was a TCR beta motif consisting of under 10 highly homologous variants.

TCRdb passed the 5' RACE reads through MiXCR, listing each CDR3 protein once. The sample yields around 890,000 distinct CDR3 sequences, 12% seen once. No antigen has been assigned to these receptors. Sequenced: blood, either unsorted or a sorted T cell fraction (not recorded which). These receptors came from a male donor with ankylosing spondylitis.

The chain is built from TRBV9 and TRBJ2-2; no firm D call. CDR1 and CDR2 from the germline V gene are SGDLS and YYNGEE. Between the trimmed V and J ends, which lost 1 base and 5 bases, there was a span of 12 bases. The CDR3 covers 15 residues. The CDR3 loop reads CASSVRPSGTGELFF. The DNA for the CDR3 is TGTGCCAGCAGCGTACGACCTTCTGGGACCGGGGAGCTGTTTTTT.

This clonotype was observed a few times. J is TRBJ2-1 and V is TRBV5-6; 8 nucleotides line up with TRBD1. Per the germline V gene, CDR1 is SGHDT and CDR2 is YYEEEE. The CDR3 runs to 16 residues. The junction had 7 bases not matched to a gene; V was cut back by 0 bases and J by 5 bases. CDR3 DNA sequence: TGTGCCAGCAGCTTGGCAGGGGGCGAGTTCAACAATGAGCAGTTCTTC. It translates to CASSLAGGEFNNEQFF.

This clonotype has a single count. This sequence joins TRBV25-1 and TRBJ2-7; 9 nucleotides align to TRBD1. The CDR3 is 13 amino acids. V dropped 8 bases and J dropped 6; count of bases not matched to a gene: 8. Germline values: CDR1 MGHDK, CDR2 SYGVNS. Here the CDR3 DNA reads TGTGCCAGCTGGGACAGGGCGGTTGGCGAGCAGTACTTC. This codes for CASWDRAVGEQYF.

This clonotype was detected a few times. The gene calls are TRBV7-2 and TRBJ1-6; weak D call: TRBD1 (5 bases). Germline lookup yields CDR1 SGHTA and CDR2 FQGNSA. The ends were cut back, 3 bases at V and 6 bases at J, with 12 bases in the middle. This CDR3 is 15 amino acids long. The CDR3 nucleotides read TGTGCCAGCAGCTTTCCAGGGTTCGGTAATTCACCCCTCCACTTT. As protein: CASSFPGFGNSPLHF.

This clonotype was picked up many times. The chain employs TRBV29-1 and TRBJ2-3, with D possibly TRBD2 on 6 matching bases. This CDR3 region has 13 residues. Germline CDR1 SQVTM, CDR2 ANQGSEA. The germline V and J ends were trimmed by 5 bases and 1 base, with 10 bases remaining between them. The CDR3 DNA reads TGCAGCGTTCGGCGGGACCGCACAGATACGCAGTATTTT. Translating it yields CSVRRDRTDTQYF.

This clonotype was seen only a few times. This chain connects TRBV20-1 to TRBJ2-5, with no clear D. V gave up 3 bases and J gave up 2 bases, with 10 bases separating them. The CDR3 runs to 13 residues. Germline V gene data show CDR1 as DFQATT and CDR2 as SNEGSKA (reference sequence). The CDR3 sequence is CSARTPPQETQYF. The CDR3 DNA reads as TGCAGTGCTAGGACTCCTCCACAAGAGACCCAGTACTTC.

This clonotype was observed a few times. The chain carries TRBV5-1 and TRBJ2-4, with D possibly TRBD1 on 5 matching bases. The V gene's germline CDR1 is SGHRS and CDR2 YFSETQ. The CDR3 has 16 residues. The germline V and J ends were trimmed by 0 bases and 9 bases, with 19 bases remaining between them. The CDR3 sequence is CASSLEGQGLESIQYF. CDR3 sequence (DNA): TGCGCCAGCAGCTTGGAAGGGCAGGGATTAGAGAGCATTCAGTACTTC.

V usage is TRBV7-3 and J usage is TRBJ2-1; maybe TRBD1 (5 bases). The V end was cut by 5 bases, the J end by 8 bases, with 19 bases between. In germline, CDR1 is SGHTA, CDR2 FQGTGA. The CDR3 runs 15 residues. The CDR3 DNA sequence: TGTGCCAGCAGCATGGGGCCGGTGTTTATTGATGAGCAGTTCTTC. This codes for CASSMGPVFIDEQFF.

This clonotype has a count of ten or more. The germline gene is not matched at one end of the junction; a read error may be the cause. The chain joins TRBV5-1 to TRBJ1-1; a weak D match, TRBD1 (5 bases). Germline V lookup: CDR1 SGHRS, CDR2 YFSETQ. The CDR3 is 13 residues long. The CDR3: CASRPGPNTEAFF. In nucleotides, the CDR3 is TGTGCCAGCAGGCCGGGACCGAACACTGAAGCTTTCTTT.

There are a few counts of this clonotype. The CDR3 bases are TGCGCCAGCATGGGGGACGCCCAAGAGACCCAGTACTTC. Translation: CASMGDAQETQYF. The chain recombines TRBV5-1 with TRBJ2-5; D assignment may be TRBD1 or TRBD2 (5 bases each). The germline gives CDR1 SGHRS, CDR2 YFSETQ. The V gene lost 6 bases and the J gene lost 1 base, with 10 bases spanning the gap. This CDR3 contains 13 residues.

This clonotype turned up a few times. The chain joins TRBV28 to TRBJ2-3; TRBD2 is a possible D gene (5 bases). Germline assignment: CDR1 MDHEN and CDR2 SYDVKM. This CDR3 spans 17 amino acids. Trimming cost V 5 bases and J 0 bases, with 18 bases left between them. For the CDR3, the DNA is TGTGCCAGCAGTCGATTAACTAGAGGACCTAGCACAGATACGCAGTATTTT. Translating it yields CASSRLTRGPSTDTQYF.